This T cell receptor beta chain was sequenced during a study of cytomegalovirus exposure and HLA in healthy donors. 13 Jbeta primers and 60 Vbeta primers were used for the PCR. Clones were sequenced by immunoSEQ multiplex PCR, and TCRdb holds only the in-frame ones, with some missing. This sample's table reports under 65,000 clones. The CDR3 totals 13 residues. The V gene's germline CDR1 is SGHDT and CDR2 YYEEEE. With V trimmed by 1 base and J by 15 bases, 4 bases remained unmatched. The chain is built from TRBV5-6 and TRBJ1-6, with 10 positions matching TRBD1. Specimen: PBMCs. The TCR comes from a young woman in good health and CMV-seronegative. CDR3 loop: CASSLRTGGLLHF. The CDR3 nucleotides read TGTGCCAGCAGCTTGAGGACAGGGGGTCTCCTCCACTTT.